The 18 T cell receptor beta chains presented below share a single source sample, sequenced in a study of shared clonotypes between healthy human individuals. Method: immunoSEQ multiplex PCR; TCRdb's copy keeps in-frame clones and lacks some. The sample records about a million clones, approximately 77% being singletons. Source material: memory CD4+ T cells from PBMCs. Stated subset: CD45RA-negative fraction. All receptors derive from a man between 18 and 29 years old in good health. Some clones in this sample may be carry-over from other donors' samples.

The CDR3 coding sequence is TGCGCCAGCACCTCGGGAGGGGGGATCACAGATACGCAGTATTTT. Its protein product is CASTSGGGITDTQYF. The chain is built from TRBV5-1 and TRBJ2-3, with TRBD2 identical over 8 bases. Germline V lookup: CDR1 SGHRS, CDR2 YFSETQ. CDR3 length equals 15 residues. With V trimmed by 6 bases and J by 2 bases, 8 bases remained unmatched.

J is TRBJ2-7 and V is TRBV29-1; D gene unclear. V was cut by 6 bases and J by 2 bases, with 14 bases left in between. The CDR3 runs to 13 residues. Germline V gene data show CDR1 as SQVTM and CDR2 as ANQGSEA. Here the CDR3 reads CSVLTSRTYEQYF. The CDR3 DNA is TGCAGCGTCCTGACAAGCCGTACCTACGAGCAGTACTTC.

The chain joins TRBV7-2 to TRBJ2-7; possibly TRBD1 for D (7 bases). CDR1 is SGHTA and CDR2 is FQGNSA in the germline V gene. The CDR3 spans 14 residues. V lost 5 bases and J 2 bases, leaving 13 bases between the germline ends. Here the CDR3 DNA reads TGTGCCAGCAGCGGGCGGGACAGCCCCTACGAGCAGTACTTC. Translating gives CASSGRDSPYEQYF.

Here the CDR3 reads CASSTRSGRGYTF. The CDR3 DNA sequence: TGTGCCAGCAGTACTCGGTCAGGGCGCGGCTACACCTTC. This chain links TRBV6-5 with TRBJ1-2, with a weak D call TRBD1 (5 bases). V gave up 5 bases and J gave up 8 bases, with 15 bases separating them. Germline V gene data show CDR1 as MNHEY and CDR2 as SVGAGI. This CDR3 has 13 residues.

This clone was seen more than once but under ten times. This rearrangement joins TRBV10-3 to TRBJ2-1, with 7 positions matching TRBD2. Per the germline V gene, CDR1 is ENHRY and CDR2 is SYGVKD. The CDR3 length is 16 residues. Germline trimming cut 2 bases from V and 3 bases from J; bases unmatched to any gene: 7. The CDR3 DNA is TGTGCCATCAGTGAGGTAGCGGTAGCGGGCTACAATGAGCAGTTCTTC. Translation: CAISEVAVAGYNEQFF.

The chain combines TRBV4-3 with TRBJ1-4; 10 bases are a match to TRBD1. With V trimmed by 1 base and J by 6 bases, 5 bases remained unmatched. The germline V gene has CDR1 LGHNA and CDR2 YSLEER. There are 16 residues in the CDR3. CDR3 protein: CASSQGTGTGDEKLFF. Written as DNA, the CDR3 is TGCGCCAGCAGCCAAGGGACCGGGACAGGGGATGAAAAACTGTTTTTT.

This sequence joins TRBV30 and TRBJ2-3, with D perhaps assigned TRBD1 or TRBD2 (6 bases each). The CDR3 is 14 residues long. With 7 bases removed from V and 0 bases from J, the gap between germline ends came to 14 bases. The germline gives CDR1 GTSNPN, CDR2 SVGIG (reference sequence). The CDR3 nucleotides read TGTGCCTCCGCCGGGGGCGGTAGCACAGATACGCAGTATTTT. This gives the protein CASAGGGSTDTQYF.

This chain joins TRBV28 and TRBJ2-3; D perhaps matches TRBD2 (6 bases). V dropped 6 bases and J dropped 11 bases, with 24 bases sitting between them. The germline V gene encodes CDR1 MDHEN and CDR2 SYDVKM. This CDR3 region has 15 residues. Written as DNA, the CDR3 is TGTGCCAGCAGAACCCCGGGACTCATTGATTTGAAGCAGTATTTT. This encodes CASRTPGLIDLKQYF. Drawing the rest from reference TRBV28 and TRBJ2-3, the complete variable domain is DVKVTQSSRYLVKRTGEKVFLECVQDMDHENMFWYRQDPGLGLRLIYFSYDVKMKEKGDIPEGYSVSREKKERFSLILESASTNQTSMYLCASRTPGLIDLKQYFGPGTRLTVL.

The chain links TRBV28 to TRBJ1-1, with D unresolved. Germline CDR1 MDHEN, CDR2 SYDVKM. V lost 7 bases and J 5 bases, leaving 20 bases between the germline ends. The CDR3 spans 15 residues. The CDR3 spells CASTPGKLGPTEAFF. CDR3 sequence (DNA): TGTGCCAGCACCCCCGGGAAGTTAGGCCCGACTGAAGCTTTCTTT.

J is TRBJ2-1 and V is TRBV7-9; 11 nucleotides line up with TRBD1. Per the germline V gene, CDR1 is SEHNR and CDR2 is FQNEAQ (reference sequence). With V trimmed by 4 bases and J by 8 bases, 10 bases remained unmatched. The CDR3 covers 16 residues. This chain's CDR3 is CASSSGTGGRKDEQFF. The CDR3 bases are TGTGCCAGCAGCTCAGGGACAGGGGGTCGGAAGGATGAGCAGTTCTTC.

This chain uses TRBV9 with TRBJ1-2, with 9 bases aligning to TRBD1. Germline V CDR1 and CDR2: SGDLS, YYNGEE. The V segment lost 2 bases and the J segment 0 bases; nucleotides outside the gene matches: 11. There are 18 residues in the CDR3. CDR3 amino acids: CASSVGQGKRASNYGYTF. CDR3 nucleotide sequence: TGTGCCAGCAGCGTCGGACAGGGGAAAAGGGCTTCTAACTATGGCTACACCTTC.

This rearrangement joins TRBV7-2 to TRBJ2-1; D unclear. The CDR3 runs to 13 residues. Between the trimmed V and J ends, which lost 4 bases and 9 bases, there was a span of 13 bases. CDR1 and CDR2 (germline): SGHTA, FQGNSA. The CDR3 protein is CASSSGEEREQFF. As DNA, the CDR3 is TGTGCCAGCAGCTCCGGAGAGGAGCGTGAGCAGTTCTTC.

V and J are TRBV30 and TRBJ2-7; 8 nucleotides agree with TRBD1. CDR3 length: 14 amino acids. Germline loops: CDR1 GTSNPN, CDR2 SVGIG (reference sequence). V lost 8 bases and J lost 5; bases outside the gene matches: 14. CDR3 sequence reads: CALEMTGAKDEQYF. CDR3 coding DNA: TGTGCCCTGGAGATGACAGGGGCAAAGGACGAGCAGTACTTC. The complete variable domain, with remaining parts taken from reference TRBV30 and TRBJ2-7, reads SQTIHQWPATLVQPVGSPLSLECTVEGTSNPNLYWYRQAAGRGLQLLFYSVGIGQISSEVPQNLSASRPQDRQFILSSKKLLLSDSGFYLCALEMTGAKDEQYFGPGTRLTVT.

The V call is TRBV7-8, the J call TRBJ2-7; D tentatively fits TRBD1 or TRBD2 (5 bases each). This CDR3 contains 16 residues. The germline V gene encodes CDR1 SGHVS and CDR2 FQNEAQ. The V and J ends lost 6 bases and 1 base respectively, with 19 bases between them. Here the CDR3 DNA reads TGTGCCAGCAGGCCCTCACCGGGACGGATTTCCTACGAGCAGTACTTC. This sequence encodes CASRPSPGRISYEQYF.

This clone appeared a few times. The DNA of the CDR3 is TGTGCCAGCAGCCATGACAGGGGGTTCAACATTCAGTACTTC. It encodes CASSHDRGFNIQYF. This sequence joins TRBV5-6 and TRBJ2-4, with TRBD1 matching 9 bases. Germline V gene data show CDR1 as SGHDT and CDR2 as YYEEEE. The CDR3 length is 14 residues. The V gene end was trimmed by 4 bases and the J gene end by 7 bases; junction bases not matched to a gene: 6. Looking up the rest from reference TRBV5-6 and TRBJ2-4 gives the full variable domain: DAGVTQSPTHLIKTRGQQVTLRCSPKSGHDTVSWYQQALGQGPQFIFQYYEEEERQRGNFPDRFSGHQFPNYSSELNVNALLLGDSALYLCASSHDRGFNIQYFGAGTRLSVL.

The rearrangement links TRBV6-1 to TRBJ2-3; D call uncertain. V lost 0 bases and J lost 0, with 4 bases in between. Germline V CDR1 and CDR2: MNHNS, SASEGT. This CDR3 is 14 amino acids long. This chain's CDR3 is CASSEAGSTDTQYF. DNA for the CDR3: TGTGCCAGCAGTGAAGCAGGGAGCACAGATACGCAGTATTTT.

This clone was counted a single time. The rearrangement uses TRBV19 and TRBJ1-2, with D maybe TRBD1 (5 bases). The CDR3 runs to 17 residues. Trimming stripped 3 bases from V and 8 bases from J, with 25 bases between. In germline, CDR1 is LNHDA, CDR2 SQIVND (reference sequence). For the CDR3, the DNA is TGTGCCAGTAGTATTTACGGCAAACCGGCAGGGAAGGAGGGCTACACCTTC. Translation gives CASSIYGKPAGKEGYTF.

The chain recombines TRBV27 with TRBJ1-4; 7 bases map to TRBD1. The J segment lost 0 bases and the V segment lost 6 bases, leaving 7 bases of the junction unmatched. CDR1 is MNHEY and CDR2 is SMNVEV in the germline V gene (reference sequence). The CDR3 has 16 residues. The DNA of the CDR3 is TGTGCCAGCAGATCTACAGGGGCCGCAACTAATGAAAAACTGTTTTTT. Its protein is CASRSTGAATNEKLFF.